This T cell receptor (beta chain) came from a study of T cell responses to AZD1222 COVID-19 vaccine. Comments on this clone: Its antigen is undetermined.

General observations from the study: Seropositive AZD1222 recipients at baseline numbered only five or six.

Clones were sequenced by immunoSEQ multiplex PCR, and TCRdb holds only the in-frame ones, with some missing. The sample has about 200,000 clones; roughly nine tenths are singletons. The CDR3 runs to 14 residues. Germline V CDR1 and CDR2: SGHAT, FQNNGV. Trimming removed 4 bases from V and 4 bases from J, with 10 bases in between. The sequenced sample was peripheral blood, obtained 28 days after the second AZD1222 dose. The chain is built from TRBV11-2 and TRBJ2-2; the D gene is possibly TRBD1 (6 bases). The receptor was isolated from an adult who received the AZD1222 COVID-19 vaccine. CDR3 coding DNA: TGTGCCAGCAGCTCACGACAGGCCACCGGGGAGCTGTTTTTT. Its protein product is CASSSRQATGELFF.